This TCR beta chain emerged from a study of cytomegalovirus exposure and HLA in healthy donors. About the study: The study's early data release held roughly 90 million unique TCRs from HLA-typed donors.

J was trimmed by 5 bases and V by 1 base; bases with no gene match: 1. Germline CDR1 reads LGHNA; CDR2 reads YSLEER. The CDR3 length is 15 residues. With respect to this clone: Its antigen is not identified.

Study-level findings and limits: Analysis performed later found roughly 17,000 TCR beta sequences associated with HLA alleles at 0.05 false discovery rate. Productive status was seen about 87% or about 30% of the time for most TCR beta V segments in an earlier analysis. A later analysis linked a missense DCLRE1C variant to TCR beta V- and J-gene trimming.

In the PCR, 60 Vbeta and 13 Jbeta primers were used. Method: immunoSEQ multiplex PCR; TCRdb's copy keeps in-frame clones and lacks some. In all, the sample yields 130,000 to 150,000 clones. The source material was PBMCs. The chain is built from TRBV4-3 and TRBJ1-4; 10 bases match TRBD1. This receptor was obtained from a man aged 40-55 years in good health and CMV-seronegative. The CDR3 DNA is TGCGCCAGCAGCCAAGGGGACAGGGGAAATGAAAAACTGTTTTTT. Its protein product is CASSQGDRGNEKLFF.